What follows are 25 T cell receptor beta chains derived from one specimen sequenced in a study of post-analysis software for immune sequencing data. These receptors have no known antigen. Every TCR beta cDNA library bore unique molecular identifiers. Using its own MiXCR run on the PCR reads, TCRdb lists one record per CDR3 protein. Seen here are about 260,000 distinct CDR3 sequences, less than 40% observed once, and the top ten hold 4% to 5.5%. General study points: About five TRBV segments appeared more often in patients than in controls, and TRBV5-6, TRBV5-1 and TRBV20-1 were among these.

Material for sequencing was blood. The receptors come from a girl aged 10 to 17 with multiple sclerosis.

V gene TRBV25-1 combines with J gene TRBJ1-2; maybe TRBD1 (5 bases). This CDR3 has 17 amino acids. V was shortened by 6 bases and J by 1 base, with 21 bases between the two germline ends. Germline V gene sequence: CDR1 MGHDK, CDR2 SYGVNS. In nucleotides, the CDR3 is TGTGCCAGCAGCCCATCACCCGGGACGGAAGATAACTATGGCTACACCTTC. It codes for CASSPSPGTEDNYGYTF.

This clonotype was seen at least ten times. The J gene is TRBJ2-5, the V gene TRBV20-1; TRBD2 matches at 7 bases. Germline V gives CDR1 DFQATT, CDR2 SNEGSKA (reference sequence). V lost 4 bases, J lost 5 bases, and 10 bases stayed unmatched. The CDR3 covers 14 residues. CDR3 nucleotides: TGCAGTGCTATCCCCAGCGGGGTTGGTGAGACCCAGTACTTC. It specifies CSAIPSGVGETQYF.

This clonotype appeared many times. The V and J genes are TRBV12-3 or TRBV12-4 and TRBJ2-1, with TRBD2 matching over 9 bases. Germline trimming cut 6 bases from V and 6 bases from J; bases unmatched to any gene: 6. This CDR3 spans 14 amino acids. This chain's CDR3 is CASSLSGSGNEQFF. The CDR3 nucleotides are TGTGCCAGCAGCCTTAGCGGGAGCGGCAATGAGCAGTTCTTC.

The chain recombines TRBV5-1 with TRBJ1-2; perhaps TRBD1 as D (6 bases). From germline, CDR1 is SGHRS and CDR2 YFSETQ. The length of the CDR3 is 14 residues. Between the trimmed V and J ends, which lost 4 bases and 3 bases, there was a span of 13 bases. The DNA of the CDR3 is TGCGCCAGCAGCGTCAACAGGGACGACTATGGCTACACCTTC. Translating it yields CASSVNRDDYGYTF. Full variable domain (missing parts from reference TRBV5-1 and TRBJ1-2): KAGVTQTPRYLIKTRGQQVTLSCSPISGHRSVSWYQQTPGQGLQFLFEYFSETQRNKGNFPGRFSGRQFSNSRSEMNVSTLELGDSALYLCASSVNRDDYGYTFGSGTRLTVV.

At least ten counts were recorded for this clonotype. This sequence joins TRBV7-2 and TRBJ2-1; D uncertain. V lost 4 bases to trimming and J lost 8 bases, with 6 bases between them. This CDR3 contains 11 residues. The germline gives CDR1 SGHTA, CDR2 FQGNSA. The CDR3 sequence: CASSYTDEQFF. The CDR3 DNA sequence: TGTGCCAGCAGCTACACTGATGAGCAGTTCTTC. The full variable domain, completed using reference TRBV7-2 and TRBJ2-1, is GAGVSQSPSNKVTEKGKDVELRCDPISGHTALYWYRQSLGQGLEFLIYFQGNSAPDKSGLPSDRFSAERTGGSVSTLTIQRTQQEDSAVYLCASSYTDEQFFGPGTRLTVL.

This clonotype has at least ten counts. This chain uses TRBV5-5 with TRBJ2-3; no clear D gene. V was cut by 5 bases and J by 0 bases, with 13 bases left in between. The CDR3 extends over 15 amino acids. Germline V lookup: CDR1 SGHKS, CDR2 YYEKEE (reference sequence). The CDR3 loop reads CASRNSSTSTDTQYF. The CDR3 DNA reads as TGTGCCAGCAGGAACAGCTCTACTAGCACAGATACGCAGTATTTT. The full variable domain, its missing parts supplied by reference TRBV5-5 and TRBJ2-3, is DAGVTQSPTHLIKTRGQQVTLRCSPISGHKSVSWYQQVLGQGPQFIFQYYEKEERGRGNFPDRFSARQFPNYSSELNVNALLLGDSALYLCASRNSSTSTDTQYFGPGTRLTVL.

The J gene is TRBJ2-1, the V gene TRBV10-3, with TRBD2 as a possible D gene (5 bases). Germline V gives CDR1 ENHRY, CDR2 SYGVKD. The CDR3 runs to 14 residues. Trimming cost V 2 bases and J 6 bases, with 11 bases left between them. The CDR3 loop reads CAISESIGGNEQFF. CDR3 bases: TGTGCCATCAGTGAGAGTATAGGAGGCAATGAGCAGTTCTTC.

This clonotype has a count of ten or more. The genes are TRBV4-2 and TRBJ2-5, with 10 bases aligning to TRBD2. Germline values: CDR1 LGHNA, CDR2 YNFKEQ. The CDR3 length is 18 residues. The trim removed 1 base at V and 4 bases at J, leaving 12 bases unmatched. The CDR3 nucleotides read TGTGCCAGCAGCCAAGGGGGAACTAGCGGGACAGGCGGAGAGACCCAGTACTTC. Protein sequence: CASSQGGTSGTGGETQYF.

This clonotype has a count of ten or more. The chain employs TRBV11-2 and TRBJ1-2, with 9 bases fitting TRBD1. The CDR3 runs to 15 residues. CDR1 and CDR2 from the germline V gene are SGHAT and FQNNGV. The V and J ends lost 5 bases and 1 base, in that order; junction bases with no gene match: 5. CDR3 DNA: TGTGCCAGCAGCGCACAGGGGGCGCATAACTATGGCTACACCTTC. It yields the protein CASSAQGAHNYGYTF. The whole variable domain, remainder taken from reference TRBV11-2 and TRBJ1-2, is EAGVAQSPRYKIIEKRQSVAFWCNPISGHATLYWYQQILGQGPKLLIQFQNNGVVDDSQLPKDRFSAERLKGVDSTLKIQPAKLEDSAVYLCASSAQGAHNYGYTFGSGTRLTVV.

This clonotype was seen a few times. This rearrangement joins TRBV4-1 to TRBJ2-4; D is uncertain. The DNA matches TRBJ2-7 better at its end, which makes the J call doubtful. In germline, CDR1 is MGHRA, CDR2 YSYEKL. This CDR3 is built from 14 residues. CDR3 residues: CASSQVKIPDEQYF. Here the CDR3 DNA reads TGCGCCAGCAGCCAAGTTAAGATTCCTGACGAGCAGTACTTC.

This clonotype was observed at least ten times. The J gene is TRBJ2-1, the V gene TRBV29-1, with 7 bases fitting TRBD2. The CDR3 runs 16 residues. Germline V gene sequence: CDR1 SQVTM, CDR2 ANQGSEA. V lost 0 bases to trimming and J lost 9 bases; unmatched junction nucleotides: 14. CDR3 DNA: TGCAGCGTTGAAGACGCGGGAGTAGCGGGTTTAGGTGAGCAGTTCTTC. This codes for CSVEDAGVAGLGEQFF.

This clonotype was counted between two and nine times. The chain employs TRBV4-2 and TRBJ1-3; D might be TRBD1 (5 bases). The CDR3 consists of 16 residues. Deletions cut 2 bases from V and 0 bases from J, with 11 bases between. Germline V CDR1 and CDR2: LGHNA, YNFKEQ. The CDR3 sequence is CASSQSKTASGNTIYF. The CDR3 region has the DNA TGTGCCAGCAGCCAAAGCAAGACAGCCTCTGGAAACACCATATATTTT.

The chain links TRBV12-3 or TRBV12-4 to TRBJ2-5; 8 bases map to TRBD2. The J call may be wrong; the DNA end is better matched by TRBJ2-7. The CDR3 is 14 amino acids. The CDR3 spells CASSPSGTSYEQYF. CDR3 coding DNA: TGTGCCAGCAGTCCATCTGGGACTAGCTACGAGCAGTACTTC.

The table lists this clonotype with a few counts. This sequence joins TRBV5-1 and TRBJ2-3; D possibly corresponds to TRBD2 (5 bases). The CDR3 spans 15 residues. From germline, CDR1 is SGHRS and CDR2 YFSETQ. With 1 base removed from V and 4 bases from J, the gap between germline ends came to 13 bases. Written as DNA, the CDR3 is TGCGCCAGCAGCTTGAGTGTAGCTAGCCCAGATACGCAGTATTTT. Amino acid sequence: CASSLSVASPDTQYF.

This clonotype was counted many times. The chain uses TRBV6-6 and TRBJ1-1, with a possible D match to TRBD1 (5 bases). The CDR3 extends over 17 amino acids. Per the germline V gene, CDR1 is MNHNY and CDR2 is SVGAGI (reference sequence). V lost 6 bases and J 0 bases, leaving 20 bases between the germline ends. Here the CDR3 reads CASRPSGTVTVNTEAFF. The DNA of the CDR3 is TGTGCCAGCAGACCCTCCGGGACGGTGACCGTGAACACTGAAGCTTTCTTT.

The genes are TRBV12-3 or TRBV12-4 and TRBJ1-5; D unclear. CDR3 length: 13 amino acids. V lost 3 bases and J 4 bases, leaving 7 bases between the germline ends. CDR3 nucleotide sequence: TGTGCCAGCAGTTTGAAGGGAAATCAGCCCCAGCATTTT. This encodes CASSLKGNQPQHF.

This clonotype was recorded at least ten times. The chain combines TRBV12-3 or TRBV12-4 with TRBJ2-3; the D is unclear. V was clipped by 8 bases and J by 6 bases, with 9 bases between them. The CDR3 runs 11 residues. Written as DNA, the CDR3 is TGTGCCAGCCTCGGACCGGATACGCAGTATTTT. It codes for CASLGPDTQYF.

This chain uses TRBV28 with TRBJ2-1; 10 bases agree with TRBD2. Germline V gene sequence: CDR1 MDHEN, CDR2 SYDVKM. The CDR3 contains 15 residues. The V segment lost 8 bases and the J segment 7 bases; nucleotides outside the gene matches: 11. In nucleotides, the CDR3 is TGTGCCAGCTCCCTAGCGGGAGTAATTGGTAATGAGCAGTTCTTC. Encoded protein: CASSLAGVIGNEQFF. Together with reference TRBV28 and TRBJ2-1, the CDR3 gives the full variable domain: DVKVTQSSRYLVKRTGEKVFLECVQDMDHENMFWYRQDPGLGLRLIYFSYDVKMKEKGDIPEGYSVSREKKERFSLILESASTNQTSMYLCASSLAGVIGNEQFFGPGTRLTVL.

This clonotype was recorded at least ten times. The CDR3 loop is CSLQGTSEAFF. CDR3 coding DNA: TGCAGCCTCCAAGGGACTTCTGAAGCTTTCTTT. V gene TRBV29-1 combines with J gene TRBJ1-1; TRBD1 might be the D (5 bases). The CDR3 consists of 11 residues. The ends were cut back, 8 bases at V and 6 bases at J, with 13 bases in the middle. Germline V lookup: CDR1 SQVTM, CDR2 ANQGSEA. Full variable domain (missing parts from reference TRBV29-1 and TRBJ1-1): SAVISQKPSRDICQRGTSLTIQCQVDSQVTMMFWYRQQPGQSLTLIATANQGSEATYESGFVIDKFPISRPNLTFSTLTVSNMSPEDSSIYLCSLQGTSEAFFGQGTRLTVV.

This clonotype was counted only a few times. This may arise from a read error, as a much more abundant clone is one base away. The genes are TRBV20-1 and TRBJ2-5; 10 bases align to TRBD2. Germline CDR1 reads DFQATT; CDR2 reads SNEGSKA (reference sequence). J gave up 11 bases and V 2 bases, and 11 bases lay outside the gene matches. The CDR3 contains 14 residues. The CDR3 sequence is CSARPTSGYNEQYF. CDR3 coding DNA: TGCAGTGCTAGACCGACTAGCGGGTACAATGAGCAGTACTTC.

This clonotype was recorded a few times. CDR3 sequence (DNA): TGTGCCAGCAGCCCGGAGGGGGGCAACTTCAGGACTGAAGCTTTCTTT. It codes for CASSPEGGNFRTEAFF. The chain joins TRBV7-9 to TRBJ1-1; perhaps TRBD1 as D (6 bases). The CDR3 is 16 residues long. CDR1 is SEHNR, CDR2 FQNEAQ, per germline (reference sequence). Trimming removed 5 bases at V and 5 bases at J, with 21 bases between.

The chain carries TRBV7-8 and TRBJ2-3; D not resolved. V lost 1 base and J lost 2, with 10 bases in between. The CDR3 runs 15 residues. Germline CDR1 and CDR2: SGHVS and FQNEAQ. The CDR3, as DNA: TGTGCCAGCAGCTTAGGACCGTTCCTCACAGATACGCAGTATTTT. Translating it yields CASSLGPFLTDTQYF.

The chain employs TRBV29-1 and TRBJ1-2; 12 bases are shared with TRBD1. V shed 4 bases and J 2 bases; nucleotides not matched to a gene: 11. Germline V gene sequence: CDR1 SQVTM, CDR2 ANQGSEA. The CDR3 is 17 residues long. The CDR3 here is CSVVGTGGERFNYGYTF. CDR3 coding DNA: TGCAGCGTTGTGGGGACAGGGGGCGAACGGTTCAACTATGGCTACACCTTC.

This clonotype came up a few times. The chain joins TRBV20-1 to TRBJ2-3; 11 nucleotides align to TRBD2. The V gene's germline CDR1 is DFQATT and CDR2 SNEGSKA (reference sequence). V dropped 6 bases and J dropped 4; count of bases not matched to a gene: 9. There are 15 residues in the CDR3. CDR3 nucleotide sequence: TGCAGTGCCCGTCCGACTAGCGGGAAGCCAGATACGCAGTATTTT. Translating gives CSARPTSGKPDTQYF.

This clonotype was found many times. This chain's CDR3 is CASSLGAGSPNYGYTF. As DNA, the CDR3 is TGCGCCAGCAGCTTAGGGGCAGGCAGTCCCAACTATGGCTACACCTTC. The rearrangement joins TRBV5-1 to TRBJ1-2, with D maybe TRBD1 (5 bases). V was trimmed by 2 bases and J by 2 bases, leaving 16 bases between them. The CDR3 runs to 16 residues. Germline CDR1 reads SGHRS; CDR2 reads YFSETQ.